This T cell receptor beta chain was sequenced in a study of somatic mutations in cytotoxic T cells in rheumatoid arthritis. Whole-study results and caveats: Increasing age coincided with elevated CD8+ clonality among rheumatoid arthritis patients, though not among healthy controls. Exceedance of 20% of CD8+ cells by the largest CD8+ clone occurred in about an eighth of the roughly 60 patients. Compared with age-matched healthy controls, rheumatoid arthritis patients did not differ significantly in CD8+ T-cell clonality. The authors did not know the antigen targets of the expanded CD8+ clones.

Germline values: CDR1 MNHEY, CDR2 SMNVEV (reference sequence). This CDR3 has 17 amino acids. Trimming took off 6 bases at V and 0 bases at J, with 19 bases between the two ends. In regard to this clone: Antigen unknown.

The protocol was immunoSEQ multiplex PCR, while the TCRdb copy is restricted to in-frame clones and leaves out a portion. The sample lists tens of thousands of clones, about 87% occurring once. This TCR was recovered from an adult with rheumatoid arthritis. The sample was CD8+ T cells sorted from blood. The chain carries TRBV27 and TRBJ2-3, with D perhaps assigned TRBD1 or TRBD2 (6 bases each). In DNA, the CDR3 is TGTGCCAGCAGCCGCATCGGAGGGGGGCCCAGCACAGATACGCAGTATTTT. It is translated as CASSRIGGGPSTDTQYF.